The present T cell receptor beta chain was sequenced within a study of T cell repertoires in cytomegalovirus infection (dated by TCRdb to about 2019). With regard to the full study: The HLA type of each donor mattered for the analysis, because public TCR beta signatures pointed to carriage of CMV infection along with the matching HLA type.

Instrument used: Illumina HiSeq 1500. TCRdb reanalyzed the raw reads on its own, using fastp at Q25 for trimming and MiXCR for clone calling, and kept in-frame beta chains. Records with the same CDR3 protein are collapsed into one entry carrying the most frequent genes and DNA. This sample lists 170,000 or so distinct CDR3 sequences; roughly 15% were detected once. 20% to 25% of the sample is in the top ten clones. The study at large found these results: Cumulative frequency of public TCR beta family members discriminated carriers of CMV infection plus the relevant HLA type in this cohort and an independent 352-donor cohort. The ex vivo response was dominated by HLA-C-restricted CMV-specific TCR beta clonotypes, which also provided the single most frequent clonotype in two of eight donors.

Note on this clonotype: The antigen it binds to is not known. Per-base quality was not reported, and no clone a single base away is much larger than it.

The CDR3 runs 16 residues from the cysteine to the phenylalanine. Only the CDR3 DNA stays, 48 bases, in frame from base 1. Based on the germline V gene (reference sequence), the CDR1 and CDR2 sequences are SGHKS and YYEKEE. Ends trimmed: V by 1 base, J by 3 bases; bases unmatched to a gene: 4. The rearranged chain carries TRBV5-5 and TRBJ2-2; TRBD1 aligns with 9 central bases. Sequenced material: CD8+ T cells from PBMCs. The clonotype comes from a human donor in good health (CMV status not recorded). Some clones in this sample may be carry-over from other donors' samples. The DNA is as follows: TGTGCCAGCAGCTTGTCTGGGACAGGGCACACCGGGGAGCTGTTTTTT. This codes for CASSLSGTGHTGELFF.